One T cell receptor (beta chain) is described in this entry. Its antigen is unidentified. CDR1 is LNHDA and CDR2 is SQIVND in the germline V gene (reference sequence). V was clipped by 3 bases and J by 0 bases; unmatched bases: 15. The CDR3 covers 20 residues. This sample is part of a study of graft-versus-host responses after intestinal transplantation. Study-level information: Tacrolimus plus steroids were given to all recipients for roughly three years, preceded by anti-thymocyte globulin induction.

Only in-frame clones appear in the TCRdb table, and some are missing; sequencing was by immunoSEQ multiplex PCR. This table holds about 89,000 clones, about nine tenths found once. This clonotype originated in a human donor who received an intestinal transplant. The sequencing used unstimulated CD4+ T cells sorted from spleen or lymph node cells, collected before intestinal transplant. The V and J genes are TRBV19 and TRBJ1-4, with 8 bases aligning to TRBD1. This CDR3 is CASSIPRQGYTTATNEKLFF. The CDR3 region has the DNA TGTGCCAGTAGTATCCCACGACAGGGGTACACAACTGCAACTAATGAAAAACTGTTTTTT. The whole variable domain, remainder taken from reference TRBV19 and TRBJ1-4, is DGGITQSPKYLFRKEGQNVTLSCEQNLNHDAMYWYRQDPGQGLRLIYYSQIVNDFQKGDIAEGYSVSREKKESFPLTVTSAQKNPTAFYLCASSIPRQGYTTATNEKLFFGSGTQLSVL.